This T cell receptor beta chain was identified in a study of early T cells in non-severe SARS-CoV-2 infection (dated by TCRdb to about 2021). Regarding the research as a whole: Bulk RNA from unsorted whole blood was used for TCR sequencing, so alpha and beta chains could not be paired.

This was a case-control study nested in a cohort of healthcare workers in London, UK, who had nasopharyngeal swab PCR tests and blood samples taken every week. Between 23 and 31 March 2020, the week of the UK lockdown, healthcare workers were enrolled and then followed up weekly for as long as 16 weeks. The paper as a whole reports these results and caveats: VDJdb matching was skewed toward anti-spike CD8 responses, so virus-specific expansions were likely underestimated and private and CD4 specificities were missed.

According to the germline V gene, CDR1 reads SGHTA and CDR2 reads FQGTGA. The CDR3 sequence holds 14 residues, the cysteine and phenylalanine included. Of the read, only the CDR3 DNA is kept; its 42 bases are in frame from base 1. Trimming leaves V shorter by 5 bases and J shorter by 5 bases, with the junction holding 6 bases beyond the gene matches. As to this clonotype: Its antigen is still unknown. The record has no base qualities; no much larger clone is one base away.

Library creation used 5' RACE. These reads were obtained on a NextSeq 500. The TCR library protocol attached unique molecular identifiers to individual cDNA molecules to correct for sequencing error and PCR bias. Sequencing covered both TCR alpha and beta chains, and within each sample the abundances of alpha and beta sequences were tightly co-correlated. The authors' analysis ran thus. Decombinator V4 was used to annotate TCR sequences for V gene, J gene and CDR3. TCRs were defined as expanded if a significant change between any two time points was detected under a Poisson model with p below 0.0001. TCR abundances were normalised to the total number of TCRs sequenced in each sample and reported as counts per million. MAIT TCRs were defined by TRAV1-2 paired with TRAJ12, TRAJ20 or TRAJ33, and iNKT TCRs by TRAV10 paired with TRAJ18. VDJdb, accessed on 1 November 2021, was searched for TCRs annotated for CMV, EBV and SARS-CoV-2, and TCRs annotated for more than one antigen were excluded. The public reads were reanalyzed by TCRdb: fastp trimming at Q25, MiXCR alignment, in-frame beta chains only. Identical CDR3 protein sequences are pooled into one entry, listed with their most common genes and DNA. In this record, the V and J calls reflect TCRdb's handling and not the investigators' own analysis. In this sample the table shows tens of thousands of distinct CDR3 sequences, roughly 5% of which occur a single time. The ten largest clones add up to approximately 30% of the sample.

The V and J segments used are TRBV7-3 and TRBJ2-5, with 9 bases in between that match TRBD2. The origin of this receptor is an adult who was a healthcare worker with PCR-confirmed SARS-CoV-2 infection or an uninfected control (not recorded which). The sequenced sample was whole blood. Read as DNA, the sequence is TGTGCCAGCAGCGCCATAGCGGGAGTGGAGACCCAGTACTTC. This gives the protein CASSAIAGVETQYF.